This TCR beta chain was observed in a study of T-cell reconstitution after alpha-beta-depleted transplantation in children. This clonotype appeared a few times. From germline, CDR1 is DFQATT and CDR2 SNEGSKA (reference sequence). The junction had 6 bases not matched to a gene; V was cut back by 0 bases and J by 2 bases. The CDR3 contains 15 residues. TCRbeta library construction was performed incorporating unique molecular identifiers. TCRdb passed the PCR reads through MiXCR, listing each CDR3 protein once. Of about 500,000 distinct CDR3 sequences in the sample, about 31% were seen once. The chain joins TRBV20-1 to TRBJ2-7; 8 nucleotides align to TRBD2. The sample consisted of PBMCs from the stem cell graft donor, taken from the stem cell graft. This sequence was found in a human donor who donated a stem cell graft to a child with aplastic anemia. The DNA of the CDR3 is TGCAGTGCTAGAGATATTACTAGCGGAGCCTACGAGCAGTACTTC. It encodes CSARDITSGAYEQYF.